The 6 T cell receptor beta chains reported below all come from one sample, sequenced in a study of T-cell reconstitution after alpha-beta-depleted transplantation in children. Molecular barcoding with unique molecular identifiers was used for the TCRbeta library. TCRdb itself ran the PCR reads through MiXCR, one entry per CDR3 protein. The sample records roughly 790,000 distinct CDR3 sequences, about 16% being singletons. Sample: PBMCs, mostly from graft donor cells, taken 360 days after TCRalphabeta/CD19-depleted stem cell transplant. These receptors were taken from a male patient aged 5 to 17 who had a stem cell transplant for acute lymphoblastic leukemia, so the T cells may come from the graft donor.

This chain links TRBV20-1 with TRBJ1-2; D remains ambiguous. CDR1 is DFQATT and CDR2 is SNEGSKA in the germline V gene (reference sequence). V was cut by 4 bases and J by 0 bases, with 15 bases left in between. The CDR3 runs 15 residues. The CDR3 bases are TGCAGTGCTAAATCAACGGGTTTCTCTAACTATGGCTACACCTTC. Translated: CSAKSTGFSNYGYTF.

V usage is TRBV12-3 or TRBV12-4 and J usage is TRBJ2-6; 7 bases are a match to TRBD1. With 1 base clipped from V and 3 bases from J, the junction kept 3 bases outside the gene matches. This CDR3 has 16 amino acids. The CDR3, as DNA: TGTGCCAGCAGTTTAGGATACAGGGGTGGGGCCAACGTCCTGACTTTC. Its translation: CASSLGYRGGANVLTF.

This clonotype has a count of ten or more. Relative to the germline gene, one junction end is altered; a read error may explain this. The J gene is TRBJ2-2, the V gene TRBV12-3 or TRBV12-4; D is possibly TRBD2 (6 bases). This CDR3 is 13 amino acids long. For the CDR3, the DNA is TGCGCCAGCAGCTTCGGAGGGAGCGGGGAGCTGTTTTTT. It is translated as CASSFGGSGELFF.

The chain has TRBV7-3 and TRBJ2-5; D call uncertain. V was cut by 5 bases and J by 5 bases, with 15 bases left in between. The germline CDR1 and CDR2 sequences are SGHTA and FQGTGA. The CDR3 totals 14 residues. The CDR3, as DNA: TGTGCCAGCAGCCCATTTTGGGCCCCCGAGACCCAGTACTTC. This sequence encodes CASSPFWAPETQYF.

This clonotype was detected many times. The rearrangement joins TRBV4-1 to TRBJ1-2; possible D gene TRBD1, 5 bases. From germline, CDR1 is MGHRA and CDR2 YSYEKL. This CDR3 region has 14 residues. The V gene lost 1 base and the J gene lost 8 bases, with 14 bases spanning the gap. The CDR3 DNA is TGCGCCAGCAGCCAAGGGGCAGGGCGTTCGGGCTACACCTTC. Encoded protein: CASSQGAGRSGYTF.

This clonotype was recorded a few times. V is TRBV20-1 and J is TRBJ2-3; TRBD2 might be the D (7 bases). Between the trimmed V and J ends, which lost 5 bases and 6 bases, there was a span of 12 bases. The CDR3 extends over 12 amino acids. CDR1 and CDR2 (germline): DFQATT, SNEGSKA (reference sequence). CDR3: CSAPRGRDTQYF. The CDR3 DNA reads TGCAGTGCTCCGCGGGGGCGGGATACGCAGTATTTT.